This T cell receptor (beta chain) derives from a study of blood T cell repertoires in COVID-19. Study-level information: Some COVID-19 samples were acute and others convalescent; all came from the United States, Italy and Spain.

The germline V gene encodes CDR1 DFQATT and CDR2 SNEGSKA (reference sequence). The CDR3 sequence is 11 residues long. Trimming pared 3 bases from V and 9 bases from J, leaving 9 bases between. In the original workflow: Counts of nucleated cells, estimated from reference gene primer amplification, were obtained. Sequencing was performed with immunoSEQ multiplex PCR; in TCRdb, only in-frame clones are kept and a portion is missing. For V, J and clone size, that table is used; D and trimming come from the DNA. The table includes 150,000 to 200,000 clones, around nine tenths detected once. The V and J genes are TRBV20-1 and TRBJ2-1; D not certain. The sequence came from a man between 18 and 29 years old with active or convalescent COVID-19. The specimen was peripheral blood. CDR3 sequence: CSARWSVEQFF. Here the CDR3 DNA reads TGCAGTGCTAGGTGGAGCGTTGAGCAGTTCTTC.